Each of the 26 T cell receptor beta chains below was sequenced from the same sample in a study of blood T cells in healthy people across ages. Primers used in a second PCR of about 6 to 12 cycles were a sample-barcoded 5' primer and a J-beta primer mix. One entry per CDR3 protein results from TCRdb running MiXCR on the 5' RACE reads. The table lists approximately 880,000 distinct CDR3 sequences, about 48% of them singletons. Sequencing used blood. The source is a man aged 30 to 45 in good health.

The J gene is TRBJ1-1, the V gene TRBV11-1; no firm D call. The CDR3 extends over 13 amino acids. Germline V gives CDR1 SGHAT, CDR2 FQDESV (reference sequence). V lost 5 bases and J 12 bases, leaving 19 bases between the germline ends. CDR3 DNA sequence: TGTGCCAGCAGCCAACGGTTTGTCGGGTATACTTTCTTT. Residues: CASSQRFVGYTFF.

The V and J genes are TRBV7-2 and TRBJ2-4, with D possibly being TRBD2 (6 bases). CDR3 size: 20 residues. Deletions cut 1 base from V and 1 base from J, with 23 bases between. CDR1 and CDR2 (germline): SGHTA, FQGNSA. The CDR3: CASSLVLALGGDRAKNIQYF. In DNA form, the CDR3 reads TGTGCCAGCAGCTTAGTTCTGGCTCTGGGGGGAGATCGGGCCAAAAACATTCAGTACTTC. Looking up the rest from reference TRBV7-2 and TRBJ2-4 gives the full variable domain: GAGVSQSPSNKVTEKGKDVELRCDPISGHTALYWYRQSLGQGLEFLIYFQGNSAPDKSGLPSDRFSAERTGGSVSTLTIQRTQQEDSAVYLCASSLVLALGGDRAKNIQYFGAGTRLSVL.

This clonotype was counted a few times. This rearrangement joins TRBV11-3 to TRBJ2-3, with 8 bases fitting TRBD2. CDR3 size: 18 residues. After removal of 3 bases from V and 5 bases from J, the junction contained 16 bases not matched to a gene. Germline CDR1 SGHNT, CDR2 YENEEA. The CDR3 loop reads CASSFPYSGTRREDTQYF. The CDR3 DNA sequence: TGTGCCAGCAGCTTTCCTTACTCCGGGACTAGGAGGGAAGATACGCAGTATTTT.

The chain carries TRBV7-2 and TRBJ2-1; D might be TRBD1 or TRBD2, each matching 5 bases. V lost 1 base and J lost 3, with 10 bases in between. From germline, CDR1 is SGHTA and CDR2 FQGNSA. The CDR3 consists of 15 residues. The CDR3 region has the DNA TGTGCCAGCAGCTTAGGAGGGGACCACTACAATGAGCAGTTCTTC. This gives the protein CASSLGGDHYNEQFF.

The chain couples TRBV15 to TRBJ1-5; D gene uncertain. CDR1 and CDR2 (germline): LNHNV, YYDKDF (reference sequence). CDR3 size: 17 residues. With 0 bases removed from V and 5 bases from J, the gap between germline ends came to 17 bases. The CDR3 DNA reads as TGTGCCACCAGCAGAGATTTTGGCGCCTTGGGATATCAGCCCCAGCATTTT. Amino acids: CATSRDFGALGYQPQHF.

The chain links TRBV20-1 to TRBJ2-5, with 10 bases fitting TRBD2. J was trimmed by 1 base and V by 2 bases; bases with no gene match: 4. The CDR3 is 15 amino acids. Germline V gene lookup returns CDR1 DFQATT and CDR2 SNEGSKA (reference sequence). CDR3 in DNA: TGCAGTGCTAGAAAGGCTAGCGGGGGCCAAGAGACCCAGTACTTC. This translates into CSARKASGGQETQYF.

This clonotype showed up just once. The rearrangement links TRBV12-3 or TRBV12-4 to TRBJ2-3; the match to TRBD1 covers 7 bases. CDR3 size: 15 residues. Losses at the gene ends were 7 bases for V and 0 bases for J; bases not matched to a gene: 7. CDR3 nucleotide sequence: TGTGCCAGCACCCTGACAGGGAAGAGCACAGATACGCAGTATTTT. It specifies CASTLTGKSTDTQYF.

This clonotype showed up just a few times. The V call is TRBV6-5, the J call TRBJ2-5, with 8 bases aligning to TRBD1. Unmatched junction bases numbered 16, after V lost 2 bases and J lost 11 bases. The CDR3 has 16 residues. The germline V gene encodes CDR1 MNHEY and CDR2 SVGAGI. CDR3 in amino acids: CASSYEGTGWANEQYF. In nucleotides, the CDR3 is TGTGCCAGCAGTTACGAGGGGACAGGCTGGGCGAATGAGCAGTACTTC.

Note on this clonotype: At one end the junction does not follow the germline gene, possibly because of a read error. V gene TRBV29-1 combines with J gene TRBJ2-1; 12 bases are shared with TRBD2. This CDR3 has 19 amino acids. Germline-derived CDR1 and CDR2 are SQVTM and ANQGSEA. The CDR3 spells CGVVLIGLAGSPSYNEQFF. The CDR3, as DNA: TGCGGCGTTGTACTTATAGGACTAGCGGGGTCCCCTTCCTACAATGAGCAGTTCTTC.

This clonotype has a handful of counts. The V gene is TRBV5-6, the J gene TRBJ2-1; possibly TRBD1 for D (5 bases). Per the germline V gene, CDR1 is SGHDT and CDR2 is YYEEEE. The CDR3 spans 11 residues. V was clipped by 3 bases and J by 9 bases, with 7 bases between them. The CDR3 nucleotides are TGTGCCAGCAGCTACCAGGGTGAGCAGTTCTTC. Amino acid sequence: CASSYQGEQFF.

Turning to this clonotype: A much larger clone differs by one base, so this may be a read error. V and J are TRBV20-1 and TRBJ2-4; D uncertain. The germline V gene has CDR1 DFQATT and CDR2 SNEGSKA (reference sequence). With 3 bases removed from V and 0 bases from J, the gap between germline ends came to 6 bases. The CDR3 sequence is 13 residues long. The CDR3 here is CSASWLAKNIQYF. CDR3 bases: TGCAGTGCTAGTTGGTTAGCCAAAAACATTCAGTACTTC.

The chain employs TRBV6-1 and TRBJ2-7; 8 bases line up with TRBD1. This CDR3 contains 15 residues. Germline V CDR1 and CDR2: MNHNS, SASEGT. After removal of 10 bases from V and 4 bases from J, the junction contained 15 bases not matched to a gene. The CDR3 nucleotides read TGTGCCACCCTCAGAGCTGGACAGGGAGATTACGAGCAGTACTTC. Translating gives CATLRAGQGDYEQYF.

The CDR3 bases are TGTGCCAGCAGCCAAGGGCAAACAGGTTACACCTTC. This translates into CASSQGQTGYTF. This chain connects TRBV3-1 to TRBJ1-2; D perhaps matches TRBD1 (5 bases). Germline V gene lookup returns CDR1 LGHDT and CDR2 YNNKEL (reference sequence). This CDR3 spans 12 amino acids. V gave up 1 base and J gave up 11 bases, with 11 bases separating them.

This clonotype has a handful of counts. CDR3 region: CASSFGVASEQFF. Here the CDR3 DNA reads TGTGCCAGCAGTTTCGGAGTTGCCAGCGAGCAGTTCTTC. The chain combines TRBV27 with TRBJ2-1; no clear D gene. Trimming left V 3 bases short and J 10 bases short, with 13 bases between. This CDR3 comprises 13 residues. Germline assignment: CDR1 MNHEY and CDR2 SMNVEV (reference sequence).

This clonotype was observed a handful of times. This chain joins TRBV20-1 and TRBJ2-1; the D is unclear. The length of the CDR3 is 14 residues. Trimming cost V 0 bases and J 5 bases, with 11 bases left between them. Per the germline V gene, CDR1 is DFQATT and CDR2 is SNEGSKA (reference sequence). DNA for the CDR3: TGCAGTGCTAGAGATTTTGCCAGACACAATGAGCAGTTCTTC. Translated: CSARDFARHNEQFF.

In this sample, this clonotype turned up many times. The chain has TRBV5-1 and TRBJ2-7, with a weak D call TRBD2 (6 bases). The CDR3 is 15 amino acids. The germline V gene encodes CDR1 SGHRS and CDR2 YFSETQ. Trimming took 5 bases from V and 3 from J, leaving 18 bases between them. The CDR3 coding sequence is TGCGCCAGCAGTGGTGACCCTAGCGCCTACTACGAGCAGTACTTC. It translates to CASSGDPSAYYEQYF.

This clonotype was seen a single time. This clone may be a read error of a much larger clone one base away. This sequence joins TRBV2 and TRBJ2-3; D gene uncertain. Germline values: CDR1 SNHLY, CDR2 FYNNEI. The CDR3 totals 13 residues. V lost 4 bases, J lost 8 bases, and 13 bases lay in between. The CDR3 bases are TGTGCCAGCAGTGTTGGACCGGGTGGTACGCAGTATTTT. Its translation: CASSVGPGGTQYF.

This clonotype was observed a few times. As DNA, the CDR3 is TGCGCCAGCCAAGCGGACAGGGGAGGATTGGAGCAGTTCTTC. Encoded protein: CASQADRGGLEQFF. The J gene is TRBJ2-1, the V gene TRBV5-1, with TRBD1 matching 9 bases. V lost 7 bases to trimming and J lost 10 bases; unmatched junction nucleotides: 12. From germline, CDR1 is SGHRS and CDR2 YFSETQ. This CDR3 contains 14 residues.

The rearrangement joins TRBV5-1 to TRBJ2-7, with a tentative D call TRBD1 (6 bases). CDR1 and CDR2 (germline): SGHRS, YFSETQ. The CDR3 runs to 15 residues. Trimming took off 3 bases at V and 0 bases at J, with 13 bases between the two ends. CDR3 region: CASSSYRASSYEQYF. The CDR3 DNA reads TGCGCCAGCAGCTCTTACAGGGCAAGCTCCTACGAGCAGTACTTC. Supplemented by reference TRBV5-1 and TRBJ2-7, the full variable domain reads KAGVTQTPRYLIKTRGQQVTLSCSPISGHRSVSWYQQTPGQGLQFLFEYFSETQRNKGNFPGRFSGRQFSNSRSEMNVSTLELGDSALYLCASSSYRASSYEQYFGPGTRLTVT.

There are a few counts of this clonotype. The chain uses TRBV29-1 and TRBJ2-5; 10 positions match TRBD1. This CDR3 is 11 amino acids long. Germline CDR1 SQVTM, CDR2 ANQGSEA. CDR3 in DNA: TGCACCGGACAGGGGGGAGAGACCCAGTACTTC. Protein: CTGQGGETQYF.

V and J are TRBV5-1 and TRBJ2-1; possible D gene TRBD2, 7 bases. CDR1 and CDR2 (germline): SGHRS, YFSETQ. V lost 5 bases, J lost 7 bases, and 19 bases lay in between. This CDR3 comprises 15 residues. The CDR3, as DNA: TGCGCCAGCAGGAGAGGGGGGGGGCTTTCGAATGAGCAGTTCTTC. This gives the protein CASRRGGGLSNEQFF.

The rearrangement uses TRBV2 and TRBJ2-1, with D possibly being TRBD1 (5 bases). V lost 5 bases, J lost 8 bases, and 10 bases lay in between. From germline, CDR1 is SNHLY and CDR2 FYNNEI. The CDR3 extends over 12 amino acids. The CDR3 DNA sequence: TGTGCCAGCAGTTCGACAGTCTATGAGCAGTTCTTC. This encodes CASSSTVYEQFF.

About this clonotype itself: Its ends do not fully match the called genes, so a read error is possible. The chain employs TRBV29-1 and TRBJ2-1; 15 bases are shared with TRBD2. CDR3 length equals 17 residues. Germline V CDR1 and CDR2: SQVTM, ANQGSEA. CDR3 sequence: CSGEGLAGGSSYNEQFF. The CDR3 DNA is TGCAGCGGTGAAGGACTAGCGGGGGGGAGCTCCTACAATGAGCAGTTCTTC.

The CDR3 here is CASSLGTGQIMNTEAFF. The CDR3 bases are TGCGCCAGCAGCCTGGGGACGGGACAGATCATGAACACTGAAGCTTTCTTT. The chain couples TRBV5-1 to TRBJ1-1, with 7 bases identical to TRBD1. The germline V gene encodes CDR1 SGHRS and CDR2 YFSETQ. V dropped 4 bases and J dropped 0; count of bases not matched to a gene: 12. CDR3 length: 17 residues.

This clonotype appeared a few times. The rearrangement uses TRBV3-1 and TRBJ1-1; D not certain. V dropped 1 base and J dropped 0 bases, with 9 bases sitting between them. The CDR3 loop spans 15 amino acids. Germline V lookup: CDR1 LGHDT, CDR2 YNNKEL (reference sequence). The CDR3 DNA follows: TGTGCCAGCAGCCAAGGGCAACAGCTGAACACTGAAGCTTTCTTT. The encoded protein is CASSQGQQLNTEAFF. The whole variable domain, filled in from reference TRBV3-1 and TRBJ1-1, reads DTAVSQTPKYLVTQMGNDKSIKCEQNLGHDTMYWYKQDSKKFLKIMFSYNNKELIINETVPNRFSPKSPDKAHLNLHINSLELGDSAVYFCASSQGQQLNTEAFFGQGTRLTVV.

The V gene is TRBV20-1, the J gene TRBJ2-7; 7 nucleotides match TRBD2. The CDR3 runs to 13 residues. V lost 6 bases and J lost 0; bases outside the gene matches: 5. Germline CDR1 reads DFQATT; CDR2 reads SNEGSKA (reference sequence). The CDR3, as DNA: TGCAGTGCCCACGGGGGGAACTCCTACGAGCAGTACTTC. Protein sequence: CSAHGGNSYEQYF.